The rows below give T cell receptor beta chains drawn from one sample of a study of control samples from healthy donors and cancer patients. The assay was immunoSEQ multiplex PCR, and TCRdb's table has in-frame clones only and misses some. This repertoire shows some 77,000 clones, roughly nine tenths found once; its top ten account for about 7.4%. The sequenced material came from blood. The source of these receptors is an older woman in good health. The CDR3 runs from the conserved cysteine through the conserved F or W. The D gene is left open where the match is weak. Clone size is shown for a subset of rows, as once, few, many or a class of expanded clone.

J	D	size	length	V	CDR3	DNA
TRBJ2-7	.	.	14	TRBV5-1	CASSLEWGDYEQYF	TGCGCCAGCAGCTTGGAATGGGGGGACTACGAGCAGTACTTC
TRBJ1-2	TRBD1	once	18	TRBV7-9	CASSLLPGQSTANYGYTF	TGTGCCAGCAGCCTTCTCCCGGGACAGTCCACAGCTAACTATGGCTACACCTTC
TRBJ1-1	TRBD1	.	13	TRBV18	CASSPGTGGEAFF	TGTGCCAGCTCACCAGGGACAGGGGGAGAAGCTTTCTTT
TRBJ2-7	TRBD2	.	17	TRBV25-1	CASSKSSSSGSRWEQYF	TGTGCCAGCAGTAAGTCTTCTTCTAGCGGGAGCCGGTGGGAGCAGTACTTC
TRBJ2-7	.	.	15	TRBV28	CASSFPWGPSYEQYF	TGTGCCAGCAGTTTCCCCTGGGGGCCATCCTACGAGCAGTACTTC
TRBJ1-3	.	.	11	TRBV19	CASSPGNTIYF	TGTGCCAGTAGCCCTGGAAACACCATATATTTT
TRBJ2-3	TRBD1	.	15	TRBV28	CASSFSGQGSDTQYF	TGTGCCAGCAGTTTTTCGGGACAGGGGTCAGATACGCAGTATTTT
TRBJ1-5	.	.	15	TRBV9	CASSPDPNGGQPQHF	TGTGCCAGCAGCCCCGACCCTAACGGTGGGCAGCCCCAGCATTTT
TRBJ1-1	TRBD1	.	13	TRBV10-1	CASSEATGGLAFF	TGCGCCAGCAGTGAAGCAACAGGGGGGTTAGCTTTCTTT
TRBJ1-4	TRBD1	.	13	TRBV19	CASSDRANEKLFF	TGTGCCAGTAGCGACAGGGCTAATGAAAAACTGTTTTTT
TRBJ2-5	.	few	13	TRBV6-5	CASSGAEQETQYF	TGTGCCAGCAGCGGCGCGGAGCAAGAGACCCAGTACTTC
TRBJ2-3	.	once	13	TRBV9	CASSVEKTDTQYF	TGTGCCAGCAGCGTAGAAAAGACAGATACGCAGTATTTT
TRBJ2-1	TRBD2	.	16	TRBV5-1	CASTISGTGSYNEQFF	TGCGCCAGCACAATTAGCGGGACCGGGTCCTACAATGAGCAGTTCTTC
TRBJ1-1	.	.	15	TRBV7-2	CASLPRKARGTEAFF	TGTGCCAGCCTACCGAGGAAGGCAAGGGGGACTGAAGCTTTCTTT
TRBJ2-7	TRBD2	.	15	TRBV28	CASSLLAASSYEQYF	TGTGCCAGCAGTCTACTAGCGGCAAGCTCCTACGAGCAGTACTTC
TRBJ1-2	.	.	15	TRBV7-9	CASSLGSGFQYGYTF	TGTGCCAGCAGCTTAGGCTCAGGGTTTCAATATGGCTACACCTTC
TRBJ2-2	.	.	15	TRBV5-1	CASSFSGSNTGELFF	TGCGCCAGCAGCTTTAGCGGATCGAACACCGGGGAGCTGTTTTTT
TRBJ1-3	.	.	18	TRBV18	CASSPTVAGQSSGNTIYF	TGTGCCAGCTCACCGACGGTTGCCGGACAGAGCTCTGGAAACACCATATATTTT
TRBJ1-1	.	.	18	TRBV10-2	CASSESTRGRRLHTEAFF	TGCGCCAGCAGTGAGTCAACGCGGGGGCGCAGGTTGCACACTGAAGCTTTCTTT
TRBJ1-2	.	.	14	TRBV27	CASSFLPGDYGYTF	TGTGCCAGCAGTTTTCTCCCCGGGGACTATGGCTACACCTTC
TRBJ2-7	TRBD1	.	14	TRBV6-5	CASSSPGQAYEQYF	TGTGCCAGCAGTTCGCCGGGACAGGCCTACGAGCAGTACTTC
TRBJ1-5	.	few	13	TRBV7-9	CASGRGASQPQHF	TGTGCCAGCGGACGGGGGGCAAGTCAGCCCCAGCATTTT
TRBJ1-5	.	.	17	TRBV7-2	CASSLIATGDSNQPQHF	TGTGCCAGCAGCCTGATAGCGACGGGGGATAGCAATCAGCCCCAGCATTTT
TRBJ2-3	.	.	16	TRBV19	CASSILIGFSTDTQYF	TGTGCCAGTAGTATATTAATAGGATTTTCCACAGATACGCAGTATTTT
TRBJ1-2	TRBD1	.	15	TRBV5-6	CASSLGQSPGGGYTF	TGTGCCAGCAGCTTGGGGCAGTCGCCAGGGGGGGGCTACACCTTC
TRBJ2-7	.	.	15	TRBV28	CASIPRGGLPYEQYF	TGTGCCAGCATCCCCCGCGGGGGCCTGCCCTACGAGCAGTACTTC
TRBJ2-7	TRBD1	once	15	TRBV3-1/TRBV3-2	CASSQEGQENYEQYF	TGTGCCAGCAGCCAAGAGGGACAGGAAAACTACGAGCAGTACTTC
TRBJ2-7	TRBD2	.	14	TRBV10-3	CAISKLAGEHEQYF	TGTGCCATCAGTAAACTAGCGGGGGAACACGAGCAGTACTTC
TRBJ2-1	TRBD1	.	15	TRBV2	CASSATTGGYDEQFF	TGTGCCAGCAGTGCGACTACAGGGGGGTATGATGAGCAGTTCTTC
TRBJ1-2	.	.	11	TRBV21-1	CASRTHYGYTF	TGTGCCAGCAGGACCCATTATGGCTACACCTTC
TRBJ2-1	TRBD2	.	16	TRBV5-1	CASSLVRGGAYNEQFF	TGCGCCAGCAGCTTGGTGCGGGGGGGCGCGTACAATGAGCAGTTCTTC